The T cell receptor (beta chain) described here comes from a study of cytomegalovirus exposure and HLA in healthy donors. Sequencing was performed with immunoSEQ multiplex PCR; in TCRdb, only in-frame clones are kept and a portion is missing. The table lists around 160,000 clones, 88% of them singletons. The study drew the donors from its 120-subject validation cohort, separate from the 666-subject first cohort. Per the germline V gene, CDR1 is SGHVS and CDR2 is FQNEAQ. This CDR3 has 14 residues. Trimming pared 1 base from V and 4 bases from J, leaving 8 bases between. This receptor was obtained from a man aged 18 to 29 in good health and CMV-seronegative. The sequencing input was PBMCs. The chain joins TRBV7-8 to TRBJ2-1; D gene unclear. CDR3 nucleotides: TGTGCCAGCAGCTTAGTTCGCACATACAATGAGCAGTTCTTC. Residues: CASSLVRTYNEQFF.